Below, 20 T cell receptor beta chains from the same sample are listed, as sequenced in a study of CD8 T cells in ankylosing spondylitis. In TCRdb, the 5' RACE reads were re-called with MiXCR into one record per CDR3 protein. The profile shows about 350,000 distinct CDR3 sequences, around 20% of them singletons. The specimen sequenced was blood, either unsorted or a sorted T cell fraction (not recorded which). The receptors were sampled from a male donor with ankylosing spondylitis or in good health (not recorded which).

The chain is built from TRBV7-9 and TRBJ1-1, with unresolved D. Trimming took off 5 bases at V and 7 bases at J, with 14 bases between the two ends. Germline V gives CDR1 SEHNR, CDR2 FQNEAQ (reference sequence). The length of the CDR3 is 13 residues. CDR3 coding DNA: TGTGCCAGCAGCCCTCCGTTAACGGATGAAGCTTTCTTT. Translation gives CASSPPLTDEAFF.

This clonotype showed up just a few times. The chain's CDR3 is CASSSGTGIRRTQYF. The CDR3 region has the DNA TGTGCCAGCAGCTCCGGGACAGGGATTCGGCGGACCCAGTACTTC. The J gene is TRBJ2-5, the V gene TRBV12-3 or TRBV12-4; TRBD1 aligns across 9 bases. The CDR3 consists of 15 residues. V trimming: 6 bases; J trimming: 7 bases; junction bases outside the gene matches: 12.

This clonotype has at least ten counts. The V gene is TRBV4-2, the J gene TRBJ2-7; possibly TRBD2 for D (6 bases). V lost 4 bases, J lost 3 bases, and 16 bases lay in between. CDR3 length: 15 amino acids. In germline, CDR1 is LGHNA, CDR2 YNFKEQ. The CDR3 DNA is TGTGCCAGCAGCCCGCCTAGCGACACTCTCTACGAGCAGTACTTC. Protein: CASSPPSDTLYEQYF.

The J gene is TRBJ2-7, the V gene TRBV5-6, with 9 bases identical to TRBD1. Unmatched junction bases numbered 7, after V lost 4 bases and J lost 5 bases. The CDR3 is 14 residues long. CDR1 SGHDT and CDR2 YYEEEE come from the germline V gene. This chain's CDR3 is CASSPGTGRNEQYF. The CDR3 DNA reads TGTGCCAGCAGCCCCGGGACAGGGAGGAACGAGCAGTACTTC.

The CDR3 DNA is TGTGCCAGCAGTTTGACAGGGTTGTACCAAGAGACCCAGTACTTC. The encoded protein is CASSLTGLYQETQYF. V and J are TRBV27 and TRBJ2-5; 7 bases match TRBD1. The V gene's germline CDR1 is MNHEY and CDR2 SMNVEV (reference sequence). V was pared by 3 bases and J by 0 bases, with 4 bases of the junction left unmatched. The CDR3 is 15 residues long.

This clonotype showed up just a few times. This chain connects TRBV12-3 or TRBV12-4 to TRBJ2-2; D gene unclear. The CDR3 length is 13 residues. V lost 2 bases and J lost 6, with 7 bases in between. CDR3 protein: CASSLFFSGELFF. CDR3 sequence (DNA): TGTGCCAGCAGTTTATTCTTTTCCGGGGAGCTGTTTTTT.

This clonotype was detected many times. This sequence joins TRBV12-3 or TRBV12-4 and TRBJ2-2; D possibly matches TRBD1 or TRBD2 (5 bases each). The CDR3 contains 16 residues. V was cut by 3 bases and J by 0 bases, with 11 bases left in between. The CDR3 spells CASSFGASANTGELFF. CDR3 bases: TGTGCCAGCAGTTTCGGGGCGTCCGCGAACACCGGGGAGCTGTTTTTT.

This clonotype was picked up a small number of times. The chain combines TRBV5-1 with TRBJ2-1; D perhaps matches TRBD1 (6 bases). This CDR3 is built from 16 residues. The germline CDR1 and CDR2 sequences are SGHRS and YFSETQ. The V and J ends lost 0 bases and 7 bases respectively, with 17 bases between them. The CDR3 region has the DNA TGCGCCAGCAGCTTGGTAATCCGGACAGATCATAATGAGCAGTTCTTC. Its protein is CASSLVIRTDHNEQFF.

This clonotype was recorded many times. The rearrangement uses TRBV12-3 or TRBV12-4 and TRBJ2-2; D might be TRBD1 (7 bases). V was pared by 6 bases and J by 1 base, with 15 bases between. The CDR3 runs to 16 residues. CDR3 in DNA: TGTGCCAGCAGCTCAGGGGGGACGGTGAACACCGGGGAGCTGTTTTTT. Translated, it gives CASSSGGTVNTGELFF.

This clonotype was found a few times. The rearrangement links TRBV20-1 to TRBJ1-1; D possibly corresponds to TRBD1 (6 bases). The ends were cut back, 1 base at V and 0 bases at J, with 9 bases in the middle. Per germline, CDR1 DFQATT and CDR2 SNEGSKA (reference sequence). The length of the CDR3 is 14 residues. CDR3 in DNA: TGCAGTGCTAGAGTGGGACATATGAACACTGAAGCTTTCTTT. Its protein is CSARVGHMNTEAFF.

There are many counts of this clonotype. This chain connects TRBV9 to TRBJ2-2; D might be TRBD1 (6 bases). The CDR3 has 16 residues. Germline loops: CDR1 SGDLS, CDR2 YYNGEE. V was trimmed by 4 bases and J by 4 bases, leaving 17 bases between them. CDR3 amino acids: CASSSTGTIVTGELFF. CDR3 nucleotides: TGTGCCAGCAGCTCCACCGGGACAATAGTCACCGGGGAGCTGTTTTTT. Based on the CDR3 plus reference TRBV9 and TRBJ2-2, the full variable domain is DSGVTQTPKHLITATGQRVTLRCSPRSGDLSVYWYQQSLDQGLQFLIQYYNGEERAKGNILERFSAQQFPDLHSELNLSSLELGDSALYFCASSSTGTIVTGELFFGEGSRLTVL.

The sample holds one count of this clonotype. The chain uses TRBV7-9 and TRBJ2-1; 7 bases are a match to TRBD2. Germline CDR1 and CDR2: SEHNR and FQNEAQ (reference sequence). With 0 bases clipped from V and 3 bases from J, the junction kept 8 bases outside the gene matches. CDR3 length: 17 amino acids. CDR3 residues: CASSLARGSGLYNEQFF. CDR3 sequence (DNA): TGTGCCAGCAGCTTAGCCCGGGGTAGCGGGCTCTACAATGAGCAGTTCTTC.

This clonotype was counted a few times. The chain couples TRBV29-1 to TRBJ1-2, with unresolved D. Trimming shortened V by 1 base and J by 2 bases, and 8 bases separated the two germline ends. The CDR3 has 13 residues. Germline values: CDR1 SQVTM, CDR2 ANQGSEA. In DNA, the CDR3 is TGCAGCGTTGAAGGTTACAGCAACTATGGCTACACCTTC. Translating gives CSVEGYSNYGYTF.

The chain links TRBV5-5 to TRBJ2-3, with D unclear. The CDR3 is 13 amino acids. Germline V gene lookup returns CDR1 SGHKS and CDR2 YYEKEE (reference sequence). The V end lost 2 bases, the J end lost 1 base, and 5 bases lay between the germline ends. In nucleotides, the CDR3 is TGTGCCAGCAGCTTCCCGGGCACAGATACGCAGTATTTT. Encoded protein: CASSFPGTDTQYF.

The J gene is TRBJ2-7, the V gene TRBV27; no definite D call. This CDR3 spans 12 amino acids. From germline, CDR1 is MNHEY and CDR2 SMNVEV (reference sequence). The germline V and J ends were trimmed by 6 bases and 6 bases, with 12 bases remaining between them. The CDR3 bases are TGTGCCAGCAGGTCCGGGTTCGCCGAGCAGTACTTC. This gives the protein CASRSGFAEQYF.

This sequence joins TRBV6-4 and TRBJ2-3, with TRBD2 as a possible D gene (7 bases). CDR3 size: 14 residues. Trimming took 4 bases from V and 5 from J, leaving 13 bases between them. CDR1 is MRHNA and CDR2 is SNTAGT in the germline V gene. CDR3 sequence reads: CASSALGGEDTQYF. In nucleotides, the CDR3 is TGTGCCAGCAGTGCCCTAGGGGGGGAAGATACGCAGTATTTT.

This clonotype was seen a single time. The genes are TRBV12-3 or TRBV12-4 and TRBJ2-1, with no clear D. Trimming took 5 bases from V and 9 from J, leaving 8 bases between them. This CDR3 region has 11 residues. The CDR3 loop is CASSPQIEQFF. The CDR3 coding sequence is TGTGCCAGCAGTCCCCAGATTGAGCAGTTCTTC.

Concerning this clonotype itself: A much larger clone lies a single base off, so this may be a read error. The chain employs TRBV12-3 or TRBV12-4 and TRBJ2-7; D not resolved. CDR3 size: 11 residues. The V and J ends lost 3 bases and 5 bases respectively, with 5 bases between them. CDR3 residues: CASSFGDEQYF. As DNA, the CDR3 is TGTGCCAGCAGTTTTGGGGACGAGCAGTACTTC.

This clonotype was counted many times. Compared with germline, one end of the junction differs, possibly owing to a read error. V is TRBV20-1 and J is TRBJ2-3; 11 bases are shared with TRBD2. This CDR3 comprises 15 residues. Germline assignment: CDR1 DFQATT and CDR2 SNEGSKA (reference sequence). In DNA, the CDR3 is TGCAGTGCTAGTCGGCTAGCGGGGGGCACGGATACGCAGTATTTT. It specifies CSASRLAGGTDTQYF.

This clonotype has a handful of counts. J is TRBJ2-5 and V is TRBV20-1; a weak D match, TRBD2 (6 bases). CDR3 length: 14 amino acids. V was pared by 6 bases and J by 2 bases, with 16 bases between. Germline CDR1 is DFQATT and CDR2 is SNEGSKA (reference sequence). CDR3 nucleotide sequence: TGCAGTGCGGCGTGGGACTTAACACAAGAGACCCAGTACTTC. It yields the protein CSAAWDLTQETQYF.